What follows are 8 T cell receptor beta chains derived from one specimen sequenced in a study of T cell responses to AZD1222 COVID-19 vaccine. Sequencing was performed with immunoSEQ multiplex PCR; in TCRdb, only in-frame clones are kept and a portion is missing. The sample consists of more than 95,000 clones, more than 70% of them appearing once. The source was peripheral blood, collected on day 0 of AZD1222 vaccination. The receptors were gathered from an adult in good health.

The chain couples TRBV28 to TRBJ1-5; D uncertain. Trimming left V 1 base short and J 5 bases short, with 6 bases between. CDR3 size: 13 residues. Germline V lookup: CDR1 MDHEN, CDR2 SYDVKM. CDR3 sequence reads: CASSLLEYQPQHF. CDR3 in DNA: TGTGCCAGCAGTTTATTAGAGTATCAGCCCCAGCATTTT.

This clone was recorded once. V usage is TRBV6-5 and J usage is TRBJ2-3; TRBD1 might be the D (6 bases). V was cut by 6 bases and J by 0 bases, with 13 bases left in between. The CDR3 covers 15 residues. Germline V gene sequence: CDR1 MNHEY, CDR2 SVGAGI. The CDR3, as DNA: TGTGCCAGCAGCGGACCAGGGGCTAGCACAGATACGCAGTATTTT. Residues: CASSGPGASTDTQYF.

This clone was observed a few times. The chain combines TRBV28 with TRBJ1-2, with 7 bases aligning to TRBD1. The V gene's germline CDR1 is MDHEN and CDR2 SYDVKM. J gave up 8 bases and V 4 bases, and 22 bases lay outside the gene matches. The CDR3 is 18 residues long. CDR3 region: CASSSIPGQPQSLMGYTF. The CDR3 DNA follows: TGTGCCAGCAGTTCCATACCGGGACAGCCCCAAAGCTTGATGGGCTACACCTTC.

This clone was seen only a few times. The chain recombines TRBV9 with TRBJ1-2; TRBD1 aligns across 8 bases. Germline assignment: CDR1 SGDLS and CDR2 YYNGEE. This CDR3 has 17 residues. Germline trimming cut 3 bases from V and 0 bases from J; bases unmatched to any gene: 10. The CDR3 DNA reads TGTGCCAGCAGCGACCGGACAGGGTACCCCTCTAACTATGGCTACACCTTC. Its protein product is CASSDRTGYPSNYGYTF.

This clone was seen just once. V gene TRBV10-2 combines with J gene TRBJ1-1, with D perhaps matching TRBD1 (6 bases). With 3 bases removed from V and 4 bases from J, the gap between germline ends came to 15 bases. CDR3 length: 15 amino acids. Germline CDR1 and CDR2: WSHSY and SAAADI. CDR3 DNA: TGCGCCAGCAGTGAAAGGTCCAGGGGTGGCACTGAAGCTTTCTTT. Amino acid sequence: CASSERSRGGTEAFF.

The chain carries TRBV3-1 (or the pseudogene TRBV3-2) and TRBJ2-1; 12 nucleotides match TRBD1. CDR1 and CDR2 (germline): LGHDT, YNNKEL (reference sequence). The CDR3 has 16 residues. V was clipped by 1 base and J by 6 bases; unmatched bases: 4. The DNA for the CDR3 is TGTGCCAGCAGCCAAGGAGTGGGACAGGGGGCCAATGAGCAGTTCTTC. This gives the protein CASSQGVGQGANEQFF.

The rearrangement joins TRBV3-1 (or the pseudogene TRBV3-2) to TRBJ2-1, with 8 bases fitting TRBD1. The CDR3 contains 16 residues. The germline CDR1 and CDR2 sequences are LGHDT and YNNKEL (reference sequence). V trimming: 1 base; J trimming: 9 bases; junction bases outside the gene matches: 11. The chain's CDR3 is CASSQAAGTGLGEQFF. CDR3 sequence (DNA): TGTGCCAGCAGCCAAGCCGCTGGGACAGGTTTGGGTGAGCAGTTCTTC.

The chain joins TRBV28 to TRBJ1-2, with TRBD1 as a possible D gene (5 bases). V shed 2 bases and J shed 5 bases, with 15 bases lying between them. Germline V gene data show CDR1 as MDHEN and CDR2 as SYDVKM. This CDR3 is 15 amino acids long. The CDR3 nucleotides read TGTGCCAGCAGTTTACGGCCAGGGTACGCTTATGGCTACACCTTC. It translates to CASSLRPGYAYGYTF.